This T cell receptor beta chain was found in a study of blood T cell repertoires in COVID-19. The germline V gene encodes CDR1 KGHSH and CDR2 LQKENI. Trimming cost V 4 bases and J 0 bases, with 10 bases left between them. CDR3 length: 14 amino acids. This clone has ten or more counts. Libraries were prepared by immunoSEQ multiplex PCR; TCRdb keeps only in-frame clonotypes and omits some of them. The sample carries 55,000 to 80,000 clones, around 82% recorded once. Sequenced input: peripheral blood. V and J are TRBV18 and TRBJ2-7; tentatively, D is TRBD1 (5 bases). The receptor comes from a human donor in a cohort sampled during active COVID-19. Here the CDR3 DNA reads TGTGCCAGCTCACTTCTGACAGACTCCTACGAGCAGTACTTC. Its protein product is CASSLLTDSYEQYF.